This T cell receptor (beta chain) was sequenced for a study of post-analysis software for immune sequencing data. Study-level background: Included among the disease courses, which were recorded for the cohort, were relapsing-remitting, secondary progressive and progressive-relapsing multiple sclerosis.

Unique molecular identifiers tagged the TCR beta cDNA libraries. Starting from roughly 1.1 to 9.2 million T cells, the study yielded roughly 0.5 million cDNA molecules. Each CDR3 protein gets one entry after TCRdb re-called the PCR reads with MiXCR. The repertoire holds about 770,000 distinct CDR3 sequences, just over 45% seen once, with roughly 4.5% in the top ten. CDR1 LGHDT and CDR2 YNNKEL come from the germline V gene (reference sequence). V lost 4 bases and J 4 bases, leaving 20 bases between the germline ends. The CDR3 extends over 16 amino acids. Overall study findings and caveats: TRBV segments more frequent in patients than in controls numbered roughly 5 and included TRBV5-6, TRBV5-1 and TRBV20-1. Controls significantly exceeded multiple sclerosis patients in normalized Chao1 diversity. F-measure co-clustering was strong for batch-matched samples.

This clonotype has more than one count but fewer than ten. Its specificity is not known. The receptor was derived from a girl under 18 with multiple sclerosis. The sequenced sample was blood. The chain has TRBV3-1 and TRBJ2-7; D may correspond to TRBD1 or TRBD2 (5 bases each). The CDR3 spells CASSPIGTSPWYEQYF. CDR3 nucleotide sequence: TGTGCCAGCAGCCCCATAGGGACGTCGCCGTGGTACGAGCAGTACTTC.